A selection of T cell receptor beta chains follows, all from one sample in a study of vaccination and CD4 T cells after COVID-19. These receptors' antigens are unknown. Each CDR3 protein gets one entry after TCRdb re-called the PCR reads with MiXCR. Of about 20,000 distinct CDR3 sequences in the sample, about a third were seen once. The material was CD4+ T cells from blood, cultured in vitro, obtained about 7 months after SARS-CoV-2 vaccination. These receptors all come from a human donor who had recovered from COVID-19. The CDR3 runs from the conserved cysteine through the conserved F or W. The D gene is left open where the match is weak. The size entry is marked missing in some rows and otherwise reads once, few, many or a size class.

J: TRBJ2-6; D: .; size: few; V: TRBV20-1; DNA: TGCAGTGCTAGAGTGCCAGGGGCTCGTGGGGCCAACGTCCTGACTTTC; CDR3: CSARVPGARGANVLTF
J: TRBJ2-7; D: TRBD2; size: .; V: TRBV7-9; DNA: TGTGCCAGCAGGGAGACTAGCGACGAGCAGTACTTC; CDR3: CASRETSDEQYF
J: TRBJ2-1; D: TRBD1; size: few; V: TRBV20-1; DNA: TGCAGTGCTAGGGGACAGGGTTCCTACAATGAGCAGTTCTTC; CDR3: CSARGQGSYNEQFF
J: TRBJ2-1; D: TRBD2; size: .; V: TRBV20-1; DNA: TGCAGTGCAACTGACGGGACTAGCGGGCTCTACAATGAGCAGTTCTTC; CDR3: CSATDGTSGLYNEQFF
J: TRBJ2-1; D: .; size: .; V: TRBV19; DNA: TGTGCCAGTAGTAGAAGGGGGGCCTACAATGAGCAGTTCTTC; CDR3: CASSRRGAYNEQFF
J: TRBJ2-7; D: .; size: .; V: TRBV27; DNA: TGTGCCAGCAGTTTACGGGGGTATCACGAGCAGTACTTC; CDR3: CASSLRGYHEQYF
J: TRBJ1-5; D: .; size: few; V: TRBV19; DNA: TGTGCCAGTAGTATAAGCAGGAACCATCAGCCCCAGCATTTT; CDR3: CASSISRNHQPQHF
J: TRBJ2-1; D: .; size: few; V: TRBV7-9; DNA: TGTGCCAGCAGCTTAGCGAGGGGTCCCGGGCATGAGCAGTTCTTC; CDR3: CASSLARGPGHEQFF
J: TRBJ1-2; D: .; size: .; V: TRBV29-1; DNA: TGCAGCGTTGGCCAACAGGGTTCGAACTATGGCTACACCTTC; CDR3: CSVGQQGSNYGYTF
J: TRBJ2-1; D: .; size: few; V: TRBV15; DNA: TGTGCCACCAGGGGCCAGGGCTCCTACAATGAGCAGTTCTTC; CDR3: CATRGQGSYNEQFF